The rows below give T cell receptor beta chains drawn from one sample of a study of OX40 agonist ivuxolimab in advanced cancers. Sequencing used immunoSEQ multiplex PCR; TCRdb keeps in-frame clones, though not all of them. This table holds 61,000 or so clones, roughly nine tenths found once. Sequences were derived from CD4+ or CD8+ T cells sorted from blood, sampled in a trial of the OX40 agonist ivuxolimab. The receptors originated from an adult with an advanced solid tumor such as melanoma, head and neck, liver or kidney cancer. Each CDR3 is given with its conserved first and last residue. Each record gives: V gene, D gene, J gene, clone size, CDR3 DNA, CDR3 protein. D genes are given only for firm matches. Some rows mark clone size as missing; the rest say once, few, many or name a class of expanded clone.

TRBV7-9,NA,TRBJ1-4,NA,TGTGCCAGCAGCTTAAGTCTGGGTAATGAAAAACTGTTTTTT,CASSLSLGNEKLFF
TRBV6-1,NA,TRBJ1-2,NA,TGTGCCAGCAGTGAAGCGCCTCGGACGGCTGGCTACACCTTC,CASSEAPRTAGYTF
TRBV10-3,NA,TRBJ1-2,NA,TGTGCCATCAGTGAGTCCTCCAGGGGCTATGGCTACACCTTC,CAISESSRGYGYTF
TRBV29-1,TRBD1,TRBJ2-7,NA,TGCAGCGTACGACAGGGGGATACGGCCGAGCAGTACTTC,CSVRQGDTAEQYF
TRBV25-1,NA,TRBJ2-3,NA,TGTGCCAGAGAAGGCACAGTTAGGAGCCCCACAGATACGCAGTATTTT,CAREGTVRSPTDTQYF
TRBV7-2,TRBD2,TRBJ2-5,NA,TGTGCCAGCAGCTTAAGGGAGGGGTCGGAGACCCAGTACTTC,CASSLREGSETQYF
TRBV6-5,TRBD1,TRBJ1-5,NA,TGTGCCAGCAGCAGGGGGACAGGGGGCAATCAGCCCCAGCATTTT,CASSRGTGGNQPQHF
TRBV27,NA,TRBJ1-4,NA,TGTGCCAGCAGTCGCCAAGGGGCTTGGGAAAAACTGTTTTTT,CASSRQGAWEKLFF
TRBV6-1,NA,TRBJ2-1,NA,TGTGCCACGGACCGGGGGGCTCACAATGAGCAGTTCTTC,CATDRGAHNEQFF
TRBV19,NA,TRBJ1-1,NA,TGTGCCAGTAGTATAGTCCCCGGGGGCCCCACTGAAGCTTTCTTT,CASSIVPGGPTEAFF
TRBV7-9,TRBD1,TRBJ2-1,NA,TGTGCCAGCAGCTCTGGTTGGGGACAGAGGATCGATGAGCAGTTCTTC,CASSSGWGQRIDEQFF
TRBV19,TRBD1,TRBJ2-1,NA,TGTGCCAGTAGTATATGGGGAGGGACAGGGCCCTACAATGAGCAGTTCTTC,CASSIWGGTGPYNEQFF
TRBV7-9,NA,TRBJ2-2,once,TGTGCCAGCAGCCCCTCTGGGGAGCTGTTTTTT,CASSPSGELFF
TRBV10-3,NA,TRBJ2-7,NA,TGTGCCATCAGTGAGCATGGGAATGAAGGCGAGCAGTACTTC,CAISEHGNEGEQYF
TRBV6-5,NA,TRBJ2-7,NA,TGTGCCAGCAGGCAATGGGACTCTACCTACGAGCAGTACTTC,CASRQWDSTYEQYF
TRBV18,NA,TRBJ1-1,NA,TGTGCCAGCTCACCCCATCTGGTTCAGAACACTGAAGCTTTCTTT,CASSPHLVQNTEAFF
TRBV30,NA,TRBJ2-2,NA,TGTGCCTGGAAGACTAATACGAACACCGGGGAGCTGTTTTTT,CAWKTNTNTGELFF
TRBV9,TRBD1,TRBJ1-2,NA,TGTGCCAGCAGCGTAGTCGGGGGACAGGGACCTCTTAACTATGGCTACACCTTC,CASSVVGGQGPLNYGYTF
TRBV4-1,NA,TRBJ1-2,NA,TGCGCCAGCAGCCACAGCCGGGATGGGGACTATGGCTACACCTTC,CASSHSRDGDYGYTF
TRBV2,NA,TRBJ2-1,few,TGTGCCAGCAGTGAATCGTCAGTGGGGAATGAGCAGTTCTTC,CASSESSVGNEQFF
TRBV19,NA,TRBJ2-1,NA,TGTGCCAGTAGTATGAGGGTCTCCCACAATGAGCAGTTCTTC,CASSMRVSHNEQFF
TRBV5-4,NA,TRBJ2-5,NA,TGTGCCAGCAGCTCCCCGGGGGCCGGAGAAGAGACCCAGTACTTC,CASSSPGAGEETQYF
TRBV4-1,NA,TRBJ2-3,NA,TGCGCCAGCAGCGCGCCCGGGAGCACAGATACGCAGTATTTT,CASSAPGSTDTQYF
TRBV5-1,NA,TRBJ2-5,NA,TGCGCCAGCAGCTCCGCTCTATTTGGCGAGACCCAGTACTTC,CASSSALFGETQYF
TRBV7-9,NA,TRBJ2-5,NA,TGTGCCAGCAGCCGAAATGCCGGGGCCAAAGGGGAGACCCAGTACTTC,CASSRNAGAKGETQYF
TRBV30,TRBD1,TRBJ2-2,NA,TGTGCCTGGAGCCCGGGGACAGGGGGGACCGGGGAGCTGTTTTTT,CAWSPGTGGTGELFF